In its sample, the clone carrying this T cell receptor beta chain was seen once. Its antigen remains unidentified. Germline is not matched at one junction end, which may reflect a read error. This sample stems from a study of blood T cells in healthy people across ages. General study points: Conclusively comparing naive with antigen-experienced cells was impossible with unsorted PBMCs.

With a J-beta primer mix and a sample-barcoded 5' primer, a second PCR ran 7 to 11 cycles. Carrying 12 random nucleotides, a template-switch adaptor labeled each individual cDNA molecule. TCRdb itself ran the 5' RACE reads through MiXCR, one entry per CDR3 protein. The data hold fewer than 2,000,000 distinct CDR3 sequences, with about 35% observed a single time. The study isolated at least 6.5 million PBMCs from each sample. The CDR3 contains 14 residues. Germline assignment: CDR1 DFQATT and CDR2 SNEGSKA (reference sequence). The chain uses TRBV20-1 and TRBJ2-1, with 13 bases aligning to TRBD2. This sequence originates from a woman aged 25-40 years in good health. The sequencing input was blood. The CDR3 loop reads CSVRGTSGDGEQFF. The CDR3 bases are TGCAGTGTTAGAGGGACTAGCGGGGATGGTGAGCAGTTCTTC.